The 24 T cell receptor beta chains given below trace back to one sample, sequenced in a study of CD8+ T cells in alopecia areata. cDNA serving as the sequencing template came from extracted, reverse transcribed RNA. Clones were read by immunoSEQ multiplex PCR, and TCRdb kept only the in-frame ones, dropping some. The sample yields more than 200,000 clones, under 80% seen once. Material: CD4+ T cells sorted from blood, obtained at week 0. Receptors were obtained from a human donor with alopecia areata.

The J gene is TRBJ2-7, the V gene TRBV9, with TRBD1 matching over 9 bases. Germline loops: CDR1 SGDLS, CDR2 YYNGEE. The J segment lost 3 bases and the V segment lost 0 bases, leaving 1 base of the junction unmatched. The CDR3 is made up of 14 amino acids. DNA for the CDR3: TGTGCCAGCAGCGTAGCGGGACAGGGCTACGAGCAGTACTTC. Its translation is CASSVAGQGYEQYF.

This chain connects TRBV30 to TRBJ1-2; D gene ambiguous. V shed 4 bases and J shed 4 bases, with 10 bases lying between them. The CDR3 spans 12 residues. Germline loops: CDR1 GTSNPN, CDR2 SVGIG (reference sequence). The chain's CDR3 is CAWTRASYGYTF. The CDR3 DNA reads as TGTGCCTGGACCCGGGCGTCCTATGGCTACACCTTC.

On this clone itself: This specimen includes other DNA sequences encoding the same CDR3. The chain combines TRBV10-3 with TRBJ2-3; perhaps TRBD1 as D (5 bases). From germline, CDR1 is ENHRY and CDR2 SYGVKD. V was trimmed by 3 bases and J by 0 bases, leaving 7 bases between them. CDR3 size: 14 residues. CDR3 sequence reads: CAISDTGSTDTQYF. CDR3 DNA sequence: TGTGCCATCAGTGACACAGGAAGCACAGATACGCAGTATTTT.

The CDR3 spells CASRGLASSTDTQYF. Written as DNA, the CDR3 is TGTGCCAGCAGGGGACTAGCCTCTAGCACAGATACGCAGTATTTT. The chain recombines TRBV6-5 with TRBJ2-3; 9 bases match TRBD2. J gave up 0 bases and V 6 bases, and 4 bases lay outside the gene matches. The germline gives CDR1 MNHEY, CDR2 SVGAGI. This CDR3 comprises 15 residues.

The chain combines TRBV2 with TRBJ1-2; 10 bases line up with TRBD1. Per the germline V gene, CDR1 is SNHLY and CDR2 is FYNNEI. The CDR3 loop spans 15 amino acids. Unmatched junction bases numbered 8, after V lost 5 bases and J lost 5 bases. CDR3 loop: CASSTRRDRGYGYTF. The CDR3 bases are TGTGCCAGCAGTACCCGACGGGACAGGGGTTATGGCTACACCTTC.

The V gene is TRBV18, the J gene TRBJ1-1; the match to TRBD1 covers 7 bases. Germline V lookup: CDR1 KGHSH, CDR2 LQKENI. V lost 3 bases and J lost 1; bases outside the gene matches: 14. CDR3 size: 18 residues. The CDR3 coding sequence is TGTGCCAGCTCACCGCTCCAGACAGGGACCTTCGGGAACACTGAAGCTTTCTTT. Amino acid sequence: CASSPLQTGTFGNTEAFF.

This clone was detected a few times. The V call is TRBV7-9, the J call TRBJ2-7, with D tentatively TRBD1 (5 bases). Per the germline V gene, CDR1 is SEHNR and CDR2 is FQNEAQ (reference sequence). This CDR3 comprises 14 residues. The V end lost 5 bases, the J end lost 6 bases, and 17 bases lay between the germline ends. CDR3 sequence (DNA): TGTGCCAGCAGCCCCGACGCAGGGCAGACCGAGCAGTACTTC. This gives the protein CASSPDAGQTEQYF.

The chain combines TRBV5-1 with TRBJ1-1, with a possible D match to TRBD1 (6 bases). The germline V and J ends were trimmed by 4 bases and 0 bases, with 10 bases remaining between them. Germline V gene sequence: CDR1 SGHRS, CDR2 YFSETQ. CDR3 length: 14 amino acids. The CDR3: CASSIGTLNTEAFF. Written as DNA, the CDR3 is TGCGCCAGCAGCATCGGGACACTGAACACTGAAGCTTTCTTT.

J is TRBJ2-7 and V is TRBV30; a possible D gene is TRBD1 (5 bases). The V and J ends lost 3 bases and 2 bases respectively, with 5 bases between them. The length of the CDR3 is 11 residues. Germline lookup yields CDR1 GTSNPN and CDR2 SVGIG (reference sequence). The CDR3 loop is CAWRDTYEQYF. CDR3 in DNA: TGTGCCTGGAGGGACACCTACGAGCAGTACTTC.

The J gene is TRBJ2-7, the V gene TRBV30, with 9 bases identical to TRBD1. This CDR3 has 14 amino acids. In germline, CDR1 is GTSNPN, CDR2 SVGIG (reference sequence). With 4 bases clipped from V and 1 base from J, the junction kept 5 bases outside the gene matches. The CDR3 loop reads CAWNRQGGSYEQYF. The CDR3 DNA reads as TGTGCCTGGAACAGACAGGGGGGATCCTACGAGCAGTACTTC.

In this sample, this clone turned up once. The chain combines TRBV5-4 with TRBJ2-2; D perhaps matches TRBD1 (7 bases). Germline assignment: CDR1 SGHNT and CDR2 YYREEE (reference sequence). V was trimmed by 4 bases and J by 4 bases, leaving 14 bases between them. This CDR3 region has 15 residues. DNA of the CDR3: TGTGCCAGCAGCCCGGCCAGGGGGGCCACCGGGGAGCTGTTTTTT. Its protein product is CASSPARGATGELFF.

The chain links TRBV4-1 to TRBJ1-1; D not certain. V was cut by 2 bases and J by 1 base, with 8 bases left in between. The length of the CDR3 is 14 residues. CDR1 MGHRA and CDR2 YSYEKL come from the germline V gene. The CDR3 sequence: CASSQTRQNTEAFF. In DNA form, the CDR3 reads TGCGCCAGCAGCCAAACCCGACAGAACACTGAAGCTTTCTTT.

A few counts support this clone. This sequence joins TRBV19 and TRBJ1-2; the match to TRBD1 covers 7 bases. There are 12 residues in the CDR3. Germline CDR1 is LNHDA and CDR2 is SQIVND (reference sequence). The trim removed 8 bases at V and 4 bases at J, leaving 4 bases unmatched. The CDR3 nucleotides read TGTGCCAGTCGGGACAGCCTCTATGGCTACACCTTC. Protein sequence: CASRDSLYGYTF.

The chain is built from TRBV30 and TRBJ2-3; D gene unclear. This CDR3 comprises 12 residues. From germline, CDR1 is GTSNPN and CDR2 SVGIG (reference sequence). V was trimmed by 1 base and J by 6 bases, leaving 8 bases between them. The chain's CDR3 is CAWSALHDTQYF. The CDR3 DNA sequence: TGTGCCTGGAGTGCCTTGCATGATACGCAGTATTTT.

The sample holds a few counts of this clone. The chain combines TRBV2 with TRBJ1-5; 8 bases agree with TRBD1. The length of the CDR3 is 15 residues. After removal of 8 bases from V and 0 bases from J, the junction contained 6 bases not matched to a gene. Germline CDR1 and CDR2: SNHLY and FYNNEI. CDR3 DNA sequence: TGTGCCAGCCTAAGGACAGGGTCTAGCAATCAGCCCCAGCATTTT. This sequence encodes CASLRTGSSNQPQHF. Supplemented by reference TRBV2 and TRBJ1-5, the full variable domain reads EPEVTQTPSHQVTQMGQEVILRCVPISNHLYFYWYRQILGQKVEFLVSFYNNEISEKSEIFDDQFSVERPDGSNFTLKIRSTKLEDSAMYFCASLRTGSSNQPQHFGDGTRLSIL.

Only a few counts were recorded for this clone. Here the CDR3 reads CAWTETGTDYGYTF. The CDR3 DNA follows: TGTGCCTGGACAGAAACAGGGACCGACTATGGCTACACCTTC. The chain has TRBV30 and TRBJ1-2, with D possibly being TRBD1 (6 bases). CDR3 length: 14 amino acids. Trimming stripped 4 bases from V and 3 bases from J, with 15 bases between. From germline, CDR1 is GTSNPN and CDR2 SVGIG (reference sequence). The variable domain in full, with the rest retrieved from reference TRBV30 and TRBJ1-2, is SQTIHQWPATLVQPVGSPLSLECTVEGTSNPNLYWYRQAAGRGLQLLFYSVGIGQISSEVPQNLSASRPQDRQFILSSKKLLLSDSGFYLCAWTETGTDYGYTFGSGTRLTVV.

V and J are TRBV29-1 and TRBJ2-5; a weak D match, TRBD1 (6 bases). This CDR3 region has 13 residues. Trimming cost V 6 bases and J 0 bases, with 11 bases left between them. The germline V gene has CDR1 SQVTM and CDR2 ANQGSEA. CDR3 sequence reads: CSVLRQDQETQYF. The CDR3 nucleotides read TGCAGCGTCCTACGACAGGACCAAGAGACCCAGTACTTC.

The chain employs TRBV15 and TRBJ1-5; D unresolved. The CDR3 runs to 14 residues. Germline CDR1 LNHNV, CDR2 YYDKDF (reference sequence). V dropped 0 bases and J dropped 2 bases, with 5 bases sitting between them. The CDR3 is CATSRDMGNQPQHF. The DNA of the CDR3 is TGTGCCACCAGCAGAGATATGGGCAATCAGCCCCAGCATTTT.

Only a few counts were recorded for this clone. The chain is built from TRBV2 and TRBJ2-1, with 7 positions matching TRBD2. The V gene's germline CDR1 is SNHLY and CDR2 FYNNEI. The CDR3 has 16 residues. V dropped 0 bases and J dropped 2; count of bases not matched to a gene: 4. The CDR3 sequence is CASSEARAGAYNEQFF. The CDR3 DNA follows: TGTGCCAGCAGTGAAGCAAGGGCGGGGGCCTACAATGAGCAGTTCTTC.

This clone appeared a few times. The rearrangement uses TRBV5-6 and TRBJ2-3; TRBD1 matches at 11 bases. Germline lookup yields CDR1 SGHDT and CDR2 YYEEEE. The CDR3 contains 14 residues. Germline trimming cut 5 bases from V and 7 bases from J; bases unmatched to any gene: 6. For the CDR3, the DNA is TGTGCCAGCAGAAGGACAGGGGGCTTAAATACGCAGTATTTT. It translates to CASRRTGGLNTQYF.

This clone was observed a few times. The rearrangement uses TRBV29-1 and TRBJ2-5; 10 bases are shared with TRBD1. V lost 7 bases, J lost 2 bases, and 7 bases stayed unmatched. CDR3 length: 14 residues. Germline CDR1 reads SQVTM; CDR2 reads ANQGSEA. CDR3 residues: CSARGQGGQETQYF. The CDR3 nucleotides read TGCAGCGCCCGAGGACAGGGGGGGCAAGAGACCCAGTACTTC.

This clone was counted a single time. The V call is TRBV5-1, the J call TRBJ1-1; no clear D. The CDR3 runs to 13 residues. V dropped 4 bases and J dropped 1 base, with 8 bases sitting between them. Looked up from germline, CDR1 is SGHRS and CDR2 is YFSETQ. The chain's CDR3 is CASSPLGNTEAFF. DNA for the CDR3: TGCGCCAGCAGCCCGTTAGGGAACACTGAAGCTTTCTTT.

This clone came up many times. J is TRBJ2-2 and V is TRBV6-6; D unresolved. This CDR3 comprises 14 residues. Germline loops: CDR1 MNHNY, CDR2 SVGAGI (reference sequence). V was clipped by 5 bases and J by 3 bases, with 10 bases between them. CDR3 amino acids: CASSASHDTGELFF. CDR3 coding DNA: TGTGCCAGCAGTGCGTCCCACGACACCGGGGAGCTGTTTTTT.

V usage is TRBV5-1 and J usage is TRBJ1-6; no reliable D call. The ends were cut back, 1 base at V and 12 bases at J, with 11 bases in the middle. The CDR3 is 13 amino acids. Per the germline V gene, CDR1 is SGHRS and CDR2 is YFSETQ. The CDR3 protein is CASSLRNSGPLHF. In DNA form, the CDR3 reads TGCGCCAGCAGCTTGCGGAATTCAGGACCCCTCCACTTT.